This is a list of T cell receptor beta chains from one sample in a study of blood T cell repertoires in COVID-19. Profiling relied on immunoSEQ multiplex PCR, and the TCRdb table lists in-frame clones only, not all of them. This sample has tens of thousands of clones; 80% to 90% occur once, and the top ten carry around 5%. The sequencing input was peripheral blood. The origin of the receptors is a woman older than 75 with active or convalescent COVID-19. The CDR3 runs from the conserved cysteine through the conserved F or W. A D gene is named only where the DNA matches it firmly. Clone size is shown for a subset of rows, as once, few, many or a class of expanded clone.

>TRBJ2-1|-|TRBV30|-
TGTGCCGGAGATAGCGGATCCTACAATGAGCAGTTCTTC
CAGDSGSYNEQFF
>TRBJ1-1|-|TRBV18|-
TGTGCCAGCTCGCAACAGTTTGAAGCTTTCTTT
CASSQQFEAFF
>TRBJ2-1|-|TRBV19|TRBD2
TGTGCCAGTAGTGCCCTGATGGGCGGGGGGGACTCCTACAATGAGCAGTTCTTC
CASSALMGGGDSYNEQFF
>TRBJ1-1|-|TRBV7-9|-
TGTGCCAGCATTCCACCGGGTTCCAGGGCCTTGAACACTGAAGCTTTCTTT
CASIPPGSRALNTEAFF
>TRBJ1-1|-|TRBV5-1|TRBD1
TGCGCCAGCAGCTACCCGGGACAGGGGAACACTGAAGCTTTCTTT
CASSYPGQGNTEAFF
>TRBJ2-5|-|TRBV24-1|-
TGTGCCACCAGTTCAGGGGAGACCCAGTACTTC
CATSSGETQYF
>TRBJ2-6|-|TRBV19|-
TGTGCCAGTAGTATGAGCCCTGGGGCCAACGTCCTGACTTTC
CASSMSPGANVLTF
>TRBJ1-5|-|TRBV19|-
TGTGCCACCTCCGTGGGTAGCTCGGTCTTTCAGCCCCAGCATTTT
CATSVGSSVFQPQHF
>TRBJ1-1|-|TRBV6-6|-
TGTGCCAGCAGTCGGAGCCAGGGTGCCACTGAAGCTTTCTTT
CASSRSQGATEAFF
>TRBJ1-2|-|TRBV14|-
TGTGCCAGCAGCCCCTCCAGGGGTTGGGTTCATGGCTACACCTTC
CASSPSRGWVHGYTF
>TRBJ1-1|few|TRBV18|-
TGTGCCAGCTCACCAATACAGGGAACATTGAACACTGAAGCTTTCTTT
CASSPIQGTLNTEAFF
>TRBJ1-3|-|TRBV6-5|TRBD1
TGTGCCAGCAGGCCTTCCGGGACAGGGGACACCATATATTTT
CASRPSGTGDTIYF
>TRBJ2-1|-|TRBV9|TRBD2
TGTGCCAGCAGCGTAGCGGGGGGGCAGAATGAGCAGTTCTTC
CASSVAGGQNEQFF
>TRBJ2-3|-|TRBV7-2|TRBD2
TGTGCCAGCAGAGCGGGAGGTGCTACAGATACGCAGTATTTT
CASRAGGATDTQYF
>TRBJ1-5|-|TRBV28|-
TGTGCCAGCAGTACCAGCGGACGTAATCAGCCCCAGCATTTT
CASSTSGRNQPQHF
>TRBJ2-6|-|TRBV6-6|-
TGTGCCAGCAGTCCGGGTAGGGGGGGTGCTGGGGCCAACGTCCTGACTTTC
CASSPGRGGAGANVLTF
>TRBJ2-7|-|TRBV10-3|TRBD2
TGTGCCATCAGTGAGCCGGGTCTAGCGGGAGGATACGAGCAGTACTTC
CAISEPGLAGGYEQYF
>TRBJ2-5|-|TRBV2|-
TGTGCCGGCCAGGGTCTAGGGGAGACCCAGTACTTC
CAGQGLGETQYF
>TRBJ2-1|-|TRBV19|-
TGTGCCAGTAGTCAGGGGGGAAGGGCCAGGACGAGCTCCTACAATGAGCAGTTCTTC
CASSQGGRARTSSYNEQFF
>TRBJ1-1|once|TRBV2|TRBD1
TGTGCCACCTCCGGGACAGGGGTGGGCACTGAAGCTTTCTTT
CATSGTGVGTEAFF
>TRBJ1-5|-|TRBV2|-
TGTGCCACCCGAGGACAGCTAAATCAGCCCCAGCATTTT
CATRGQLNQPQHF
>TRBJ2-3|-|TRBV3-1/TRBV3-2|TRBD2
TGTGCCAGCAGCCAACTAGCGGGATCGCAGTATTTT
CASSQLAGSQYF
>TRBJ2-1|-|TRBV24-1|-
TGTGCCGCCGGGGCCGGGGGTGAGCAGTTCTTC
CAAGAGGEQFF
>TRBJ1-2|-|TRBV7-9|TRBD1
TGTGCCAGCAGCCCCGGGACAGGGCTGGAGTATGGCTACACCTTC
CASSPGTGLEYGYTF
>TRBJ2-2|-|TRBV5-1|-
TGCGCCAGCAGCTCCGGCGGAAGAGGGGGTTGGACCGGGGAGCTGTTTTTT
CASSSGGRGGWTGELFF
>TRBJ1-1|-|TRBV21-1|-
TGTGCCAACCATTACCTCGGAGGGAGGAACACTGAAGCTTTCTTT
CANHYLGGRNTEAFF
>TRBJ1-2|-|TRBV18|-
TGTGCCAGCTCACCACAACCAGCTAACTATGGCTACACCTTC
CASSPQPANYGYTF
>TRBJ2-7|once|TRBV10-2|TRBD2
TGCGCCAGCAGTGGGGGGGGGAACCCCTACGAGCAGTACTTC
CASSGGGNPYEQYF
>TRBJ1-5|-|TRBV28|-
TGTGCCAGCAGTACTGGTGGTAGCAATCAGCCCCAGCATTTT
CASSTGGSNQPQHF
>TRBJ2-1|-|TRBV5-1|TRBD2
TGCGCCAGCAGCTTCGGGACTAGCGGGAATTTTGAGCAGTTCTTC
CASSFGTSGNFEQFF
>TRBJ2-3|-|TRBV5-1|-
TGCGCCAGCAGCCCCTCCGGGGGTGGAGATACGCAGTATTTT
CASSPSGGGDTQYF
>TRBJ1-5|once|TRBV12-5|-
TGTGCTAGTGGTTTGGGAACTATGGCCCAGCATTTT
CASGLGTMAQHF
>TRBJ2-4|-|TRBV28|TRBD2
TGTGCCAGCAGTTTAGATGTGGGACTAGCTGCCAAAAACATTCAGTACTTC
CASSLDVGLAAKNIQYF
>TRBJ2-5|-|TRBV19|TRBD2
TGTGCCAGTAGTACCCAAAAAGCGGGGGGGCAAGAGACCCAGTACTTC
CASSTQKAGGQETQYF
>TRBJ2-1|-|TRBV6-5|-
TGTGCCAGCAGTTATGGCGGGAAGTACCTTGGGGAGCAGTTCTTC
CASSYGGKYLGEQFF
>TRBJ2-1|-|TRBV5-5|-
TGTGCCAGCAGCTTGGCGCTCTTCGGGAGTAATGAGCAGTTCTTC
CASSLALFGSNEQFF
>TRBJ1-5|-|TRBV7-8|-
TGTGCCAGCAGCTTAGTCGGGGTGGATCAGCCCCAGCATTTT
CASSLVGVDQPQHF
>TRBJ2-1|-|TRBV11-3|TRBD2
TGTGCCAGCAGCTTAGAGTCGGCCCGACTAGCGGACAATGAGCAGTTCTTC
CASSLESARLADNEQFF
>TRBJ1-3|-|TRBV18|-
TGTGCCAGCTCACCACGCTCCGGTGGCAGGAACTCTGGAAACACCATATATTTT
CASSPRSGGRNSGNTIYF
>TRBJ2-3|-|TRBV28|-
TGTGCCAGCAGTTTTGGAGGACTGGGCACAGATACGCAGTATTTT
CASSFGGLGTDTQYF
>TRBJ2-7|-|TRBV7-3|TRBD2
TGTGCCAGCAGCTTCCAAGCGGGGGGCGAGCAGTACTTC
CASSFQAGGEQYF
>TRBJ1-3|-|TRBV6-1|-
TGTGCCAGCAGTGAACCAGGGGCTGGAAACACCATATATTTT
CASSEPGAGNTIYF
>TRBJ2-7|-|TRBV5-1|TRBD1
TGCGCCAGCAGCTACCTTAGGGCGGGGACAGGGAACTACGAGCAGTACTTC
CASSYLRAGTGNYEQYF
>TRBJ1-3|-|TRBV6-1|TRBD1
TGTGCCAGCAGTGAGCAGGGACAGGGTTTTGGAAACACCATATATTTT
CASSEQGQGFGNTIYF
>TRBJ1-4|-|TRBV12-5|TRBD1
TGTGCTAGTGGCCCTGGACAGGGATGGGAAAAACTGTTTTTT
CASGPGQGWEKLFF
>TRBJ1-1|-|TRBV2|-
TGTGCCAGCAGTGGATCCAGGGCTGAAGCTTTCTTT
CASSGSRAEAFF
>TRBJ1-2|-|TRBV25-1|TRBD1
TGTGCCAGCAGTGAATGGAGACAGGGCGGCTATGGCTACACCTTC
CASSEWRQGGYGYTF
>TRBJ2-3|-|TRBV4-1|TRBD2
TGCGCCAGCAGCCAAGAGACCGGGACTAGCGGGGGGGGAACAGATACGCAGTATTTT
CASSQETGTSGGGTDTQYF